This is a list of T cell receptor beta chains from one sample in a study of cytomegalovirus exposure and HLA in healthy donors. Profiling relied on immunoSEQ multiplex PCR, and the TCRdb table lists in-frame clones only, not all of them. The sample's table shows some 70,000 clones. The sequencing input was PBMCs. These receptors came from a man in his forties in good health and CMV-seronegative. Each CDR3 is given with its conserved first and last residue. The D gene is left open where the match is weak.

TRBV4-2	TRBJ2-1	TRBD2	CASSQASAGGRNEQFF	TGTGCCAGCAGCCAAGCCTCCGCGGGGGGGCGGAATGAGCAGTTCTTC
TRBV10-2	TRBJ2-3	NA	CASSESSAGRTDTQYF	TGCGCCAGCAGTGAGTCGAGCGCCGGGAGAACAGATACGCAGTATTTT
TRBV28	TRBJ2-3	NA	CASSNILRGQYF	TGTGCCAGCAGCAACATCCTGCGCGGGCAGTATTTT
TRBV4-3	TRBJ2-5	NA	CASSAMPGGAETQYF	TGCGCCAGCAGCGCCATGCCGGGGGGCGCAGAGACCCAGTACTTC
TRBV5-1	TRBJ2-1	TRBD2	CASRRSSGSFYNEQFF	TGCGCCAGCAGGAGGTCTAGCGGGAGCTTCTACAATGAGCAGTTCTTC
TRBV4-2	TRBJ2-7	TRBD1	CASSQSGQDFSYEQYF	TGTGCCAGCAGCCAGTCGGGACAGGACTTCTCCTACGAGCAGTACTTC
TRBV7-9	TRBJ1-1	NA	CASSSGWVTEAFF	TGTGCCAGCAGCTCCGGGTGGGTTACTGAAGCTTTCTTT
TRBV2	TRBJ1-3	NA	CASSAENAQNTIYF	TGTGCCAGCAGTGCTGAGAACGCTCAAAACACCATATATTTT
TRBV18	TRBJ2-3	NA	CASSPPGLLTQYF	TGTGCCAGCTCACCACCGGGACTCCTCACGCAGTATTTT
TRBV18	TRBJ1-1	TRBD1	CASSPTGGTEAFF	TGTGCTAGCTCTCCCACAGGGGGCACTGAAGCTTTCTTT
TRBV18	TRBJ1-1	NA	CASSPRTSKNTEAFF	TGTGCCAGCTCACCACGGACAAGTAAGAACACTGAAGCTTTCTTT
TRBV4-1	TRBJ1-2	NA	CASSQEGRGGRNGYTF	TGCGCCAGCAGCCAAGAGGGGCGGGGGGGTCGGAATGGCTACACCTTC
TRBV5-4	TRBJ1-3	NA	CASSLAPTRENTIYF	TGTGCCAGCAGCTTGGCCCCGACACGAGAAAACACCATATATTTT
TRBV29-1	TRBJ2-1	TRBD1	CSVADRDHNEQFF	TGCAGCGTCGCAGACAGGGACCACAATGAGCAGTTCTTC
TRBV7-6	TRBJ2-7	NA	CASSLDRKQYF	TGTGCCAGCAGCTTAGACAGAAAGCAGTACTTC
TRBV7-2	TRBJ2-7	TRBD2	CASSPTGLGLREQYF	TGTGCCAGCAGCCCGACGGGACTAGGGCTCCGCGAGCAGTACTTC
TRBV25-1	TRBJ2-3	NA	CASSEYRGGTDTQYF	TGTGCCAGCAGTGAATATCGCGGGGGCACAGATACGCAGTATTTT
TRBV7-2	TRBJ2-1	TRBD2	CASSFSGVYNEQFF	TGTGCCAGCAGCTTTAGCGGGGTATACAATGAGCAGTTCTTC
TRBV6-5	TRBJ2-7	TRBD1	CANRDRREQYF	TGTGCCAACCGGGACAGACGCGAGCAGTACTTC
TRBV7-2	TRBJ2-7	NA	CASTRETGSSYEQYF	TGTGCCAGCACTCGGGAGACCGGTTCCTCCTACGAGCAGTACTTC
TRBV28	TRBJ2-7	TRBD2	CASSLGGSSYEQYF	TGTGCCAGCAGTTTGGGCGGGAGCTCCTACGAGCAGTACTTC
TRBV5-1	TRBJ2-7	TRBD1	CASTGTGSYEQYF	TGCGCCAGCACCGGGACAGGGTCCTACGAGCAGTACTTC
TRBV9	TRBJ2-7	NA	CASSPLGQYYEQYF	TGTGCCAGCAGCCCATTAGGACAGTACTACGAGCAGTACTTC
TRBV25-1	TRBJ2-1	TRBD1	CASSDPGQGARYEQFF	TGTGCCAGCAGTGATCCAGGACAGGGGGCAAGGTATGAGCAGTTCTTC
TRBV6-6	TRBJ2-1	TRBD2	CASRESGLRNDEQFF	TGTGCCAGCAGAGAGTCGGGACTACGTAACGATGAGCAGTTCTTC
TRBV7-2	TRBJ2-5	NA	CASSLGSSQRRETQYF	TGTGCCAGCAGCTTAGGTTCTAGCCAGAGAAGGGAGACCCAGTACTTC
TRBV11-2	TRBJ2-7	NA	CASSLTGYEQYF	TGTGCCAGCAGCCTAACAGGGTACGAGCAGTACTTC
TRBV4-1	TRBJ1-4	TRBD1	CASSQDGDRDGEKLFF	TGCGCCAGCAGCCAAGATGGCGACAGGGATGGTGAAAAACTGTTTTTT
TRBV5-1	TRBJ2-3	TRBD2	CASSLDLGGTDTQYF	TGCGCCAGCAGCTTGGATCTCGGGGGGACAGATACGCAGTATTTT
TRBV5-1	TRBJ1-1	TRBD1	CASSYGTGVAEAFF	TGCGCCAGCAGTTACGGGACAGGGGTTGCTGAAGCTTTCTTT
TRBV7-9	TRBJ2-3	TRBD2	CASSLESSGSDTQYF	TGTGCCAGCAGCTTAGAATCTAGCGGATCGGATACGCAGTATTTT
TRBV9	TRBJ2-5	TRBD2	CASSPRGGGWETQYF	TGTGCCAGCAGCCCCCGTGGCGGGGGGTGGGAGACCCAGTACTTC
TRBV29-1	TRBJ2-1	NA	CSVENPRSAPRDEQFF	TGCAGCGTTGAAAATCCCCGATCGGCTCCGCGGGATGAGCAGTTCTTC
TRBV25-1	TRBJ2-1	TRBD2	CASSASGNNEQFF	TGTGCCAGCAGCGCTAGCGGGAACAATGAGCAGTTCTTC
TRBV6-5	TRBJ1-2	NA	CASSYSTETGYTF	TGTGCCAGCAGTTACTCGACAGAAACGGGCTACACCTTC
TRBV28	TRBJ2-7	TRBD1	CASTTRELTGVRFYEQYF	TGTGCCAGCACCACGAGGGAGTTAACAGGGGTTAGGTTCTACGAGCAGTACTTC
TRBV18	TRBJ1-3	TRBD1	CASSQPTGAGNTIYF	TGTGCCAGCTCACAACCAACAGGGGCTGGAAACACCATATATTTT
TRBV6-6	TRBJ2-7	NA	CASSDQRTASYEQYF	TGTGCCAGCAGTGACCAACGGACAGCAAGCTACGAGCAGTACTTC
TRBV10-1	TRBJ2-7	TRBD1	CASAGGEALYEQYF	TGCGCCAGCGCAGGGGGAGAGGCCCTCTACGAGCAGTACTTC
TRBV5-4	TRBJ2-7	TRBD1	CASSSTGSHEQYF	TGTGCCAGCAGCTCGACAGGGTCCCACGAGCAGTACTTC
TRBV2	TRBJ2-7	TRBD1	CASSDQGEAYEQYF	TGTGCCAGCAGTGATCAGGGGGAAGCCTACGAGCAGTACTTC
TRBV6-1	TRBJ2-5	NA	CASSVYPGETQYF	TGTGCCAGCAGCGTCTATCCGGGGGAGACCCAGTACTTC
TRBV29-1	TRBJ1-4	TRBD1	CSANRGDEKLFF	TGCAGCGCCAACAGGGGTGATGAAAAACTGTTTTTT
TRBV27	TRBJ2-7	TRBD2	CAAGREIYEQYF	TGTGCCGCCGGGCGGGAGATCTACGAGCAGTACTTC
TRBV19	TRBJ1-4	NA	CASREPGSGREKLFF	TGTGCCAGTAGGGAACCAGGGAGCGGGCGTGAAAAACTGTTTTTT
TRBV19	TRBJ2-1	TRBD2	CASAGLAGGYNEQFF	TGTGCCAGTGCCGGACTAGCGGGGGGTTACAATGAGCAGTTCTTC
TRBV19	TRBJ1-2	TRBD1	CASMGQTYGYTF	TGTGCCAGTATGGGACAGACCTATGGCTACACCTTC